These 4 T cell receptor beta chains were all obtained from the same sample, sequenced in a study of T cells in Graves' hyperthyroidism and ophthalmopathy. Researchers took RNA transcripts and amplified the TCR beta CDR3 regions from them. HTBI primers were used for first-round RT-PCR of the TCR CDR3. TCRdb re-analysed the multiplex PCR reads in MiXCR, keeping a single row per CDR3 protein. The sample carries about 360,000 distinct CDR3 sequences, around 14% recorded once. The sequencing sample was made of blood. Every receptor here comes from a woman aged 18-29 years with Graves' hyperthyroidism.

This clonotype was counted at least ten times. The CDR3 DNA reads TGCGCCAGCCTACCTGGGGTGAACACCGGGGAGCTGTTTTTT. Its protein product is CASLPGVNTGELFF. This chain uses TRBV5-1 with TRBJ2-2; no clear D gene. Trimming took 7 bases from V and 1 from J, leaving 11 bases between them. Germline lookup yields CDR1 SGHRS and CDR2 YFSETQ. This CDR3 spans 14 amino acids.

This clonotype appeared many times. The V and J genes are TRBV5-1 and TRBJ2-5; a weak D match, TRBD2 (5 bases). Trimming pared 4 bases from V and 5 bases from J, leaving 18 bases between. CDR3 length equals 15 residues. Germline loops: CDR1 SGHRS, CDR2 YFSETQ. The CDR3 region has the DNA TGCGCCAGCAGCGGAGACTATGCGTCGGGTGAGACCCAGTACTTC. Amino acids: CASSGDYASGETQYF.

In its sample, this clonotype was seen many times. The rearrangement uses TRBV2 and TRBJ1-3; D gene unclear. This CDR3 has 19 amino acids. V gave up 5 bases and J gave up 0 bases, with 23 bases separating them. Germline values: CDR1 SNHLY, CDR2 FYNNEI. In nucleotides, the CDR3 is TGTGCCAGCAGTAGTGGCAGACCGAAATCGAGCGCCTCTGGAAACACCATATATTTT. Its protein product is CASSSGRPKSSASGNTIYF.

Only one count was recorded for this clonotype. One end of the junction varies from germline; a read error may be responsible. V gene TRBV18 combines with J gene TRBJ1-5, with D maybe TRBD1 (5 bases). Germline V gene data show CDR1 as KGHSH and CDR2 as LQKENI. The CDR3 runs 14 residues. The CDR3 bases are TGTGCCAGCTCACCACAGGACAAGGATCAGCCCCGGCATTTT. This gives the protein CASSPQDKDQPRHF.